This T cell receptor (beta chain) was captured in a study of blood T cell repertoires in COVID-19. Turning to the study itself: PBMCs, B-cell-depleted T cells, or T cells were the source of the cDNA or gDNA that made up the material.

CDR1 is PRHDT, CDR2 FYEKMQ, per germline (reference sequence). The CDR3 consists of 16 residues. The V gene end was trimmed by 1 base and the J gene end by 6 bases; junction bases not matched to a gene: 8. Original processing methods: Reference gene primer amplification yielded estimated nucleated cell counts. Sequenced by immunoSEQ multiplex PCR; TCRdb stores in-frame clones only, minus some. V, J and clone size reflect that table, while D and trimming were determined from the DNA. The sample shows fewer than 250,000 clones, less than 85% of them seen only once. This clone appeared a few times. This sequence was found in a woman in her seventies with active or convalescent COVID-19. Material for sequencing was peripheral blood. The chain is built from TRBV13 and TRBJ1-4, with 7 bases identical to TRBD1. CDR3 protein: CASSLADRAFHEKLFF. In DNA, the CDR3 is TGTGCCAGCAGCTTAGCCGACAGGGCGTTTCATGAAAAACTGTTTTTT.